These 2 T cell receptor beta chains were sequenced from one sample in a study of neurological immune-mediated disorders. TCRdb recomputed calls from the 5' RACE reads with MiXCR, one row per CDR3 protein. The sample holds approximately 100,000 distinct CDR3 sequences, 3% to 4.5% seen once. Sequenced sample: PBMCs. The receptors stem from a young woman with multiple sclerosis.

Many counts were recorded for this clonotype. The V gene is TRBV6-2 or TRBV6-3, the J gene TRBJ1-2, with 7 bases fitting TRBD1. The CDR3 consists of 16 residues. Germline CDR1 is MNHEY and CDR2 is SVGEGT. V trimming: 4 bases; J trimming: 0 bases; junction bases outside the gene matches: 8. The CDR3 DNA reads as TGTGCCAGCAGTTCCATCCGGGACAGCTCTAACTATGGCTACACCTTC. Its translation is CASSSIRDSSNYGYTF.

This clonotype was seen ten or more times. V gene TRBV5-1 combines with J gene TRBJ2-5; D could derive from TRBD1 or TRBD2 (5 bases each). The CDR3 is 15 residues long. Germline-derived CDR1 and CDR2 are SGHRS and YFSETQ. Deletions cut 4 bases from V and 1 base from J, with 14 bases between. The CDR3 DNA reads TGCGCCAGCAGCGCCGGGACCACGGTCCAAGAGACCCAGTACTTC. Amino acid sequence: CASSAGTTVQETQYF.